This TCR beta chain was sequenced for a study of CD8+ T cells in alopecia areata. RNA extraction was followed by reverse transcription into cDNA, which acted as the sequencing template. Measured with immunoSEQ multiplex PCR; TCRdb has only the in-frame clones, and not every one. Of about 140,000 clones listed, 45% to 60% are singletons. Per germline, CDR1 MNHEY and CDR2 SMNVEV (reference sequence). V was pared by 5 bases and J by 5 bases, with 18 bases between. The CDR3 spans 15 residues. Details on this clone: As yet, its antigen is unknown.

Overall study findings and caveats: Tofacitinib significantly lowered scalp clonality and expanded CD8+ clones among the top 100.

As to treatment: oral pan-JAK inhibitor, 5-10 mg twice daily. Punch biopsies of lesional scalp, plus peripheral blood, were taken from alopecia areata patients. PBMCs were stained for CD3, CD4 and CD8, and CD4+ and CD8+ T cells were sorted. Specimen: CD8+ T cells sorted from blood, collected at week 4, from a patient treated with tofacitinib. The sequence came from a human donor with alopecia areata. This chain joins TRBV27 and TRBJ1-1; D is undetermined. Here the CDR3 DNA reads TGTGCCAGCAGTATCACAATCGTCCCTGGGACTGAAGCTTTCTTT. Translating it yields CASSITIVPGTEAFF.